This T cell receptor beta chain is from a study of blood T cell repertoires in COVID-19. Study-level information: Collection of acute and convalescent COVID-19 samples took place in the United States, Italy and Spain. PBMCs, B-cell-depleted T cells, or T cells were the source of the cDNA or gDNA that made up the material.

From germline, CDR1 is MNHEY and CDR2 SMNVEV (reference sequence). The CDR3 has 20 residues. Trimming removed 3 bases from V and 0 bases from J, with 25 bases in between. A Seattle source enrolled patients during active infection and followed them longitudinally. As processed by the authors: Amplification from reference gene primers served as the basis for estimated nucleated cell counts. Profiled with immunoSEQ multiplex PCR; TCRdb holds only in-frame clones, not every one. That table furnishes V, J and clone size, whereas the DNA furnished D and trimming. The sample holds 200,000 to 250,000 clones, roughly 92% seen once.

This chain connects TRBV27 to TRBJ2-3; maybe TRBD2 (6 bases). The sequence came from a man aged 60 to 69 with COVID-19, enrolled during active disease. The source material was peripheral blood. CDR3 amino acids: CASSLSPPGSSLPSTDTQYF. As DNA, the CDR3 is TGTGCCAGCAGTTTGTCCCCTCCCGGGAGTAGTTTGCCTAGCACAGATACGCAGTATTTT.